A selection of T cell receptor beta chains follows, all from one sample in a study of neurological immune-mediated disorders. A single record per CDR3 protein comes from TCRdb applying MiXCR to the 5' RACE reads. The data contain 40,000 or so distinct CDR3 sequences, 11% of them singletons. Sequenced material: PBMCs. The receptor source for this set is a man in his 60s with HTLV-1-associated myelopathy (HAM/TSP). CDR3s include the opening cysteine and the closing phenylalanine or tryptophan. The D gene is left open where the match is weak. The size field is filled for only some rows; it gives once, few, many or a size class.

>many|TRBJ1-2|TRBV5-1|.|13
TGCGCCAGCAGCTTGGGGCAGAGTCAAGGCTACACCTTC
CASSLGQSQGYTF
>.|TRBJ2-2|TRBV7-9|.|14
TGTGCCATCAGTGCCTCCGGAGAGCTCGGGGAGCTGTTTTTT
CAISASGELGELFF
>many|TRBJ1-2|TRBV5-1|.|14
TGCGCCAGCAGCTTGGGTTACAGGACCTATGGCTACACCTTC
CASSLGYRTYGYTF
>many|TRBJ1-2|TRBV5-1|.|11
TGCGCCAGCCGGGCCGAGGTCGGCTACACCTTC
CASRAEVGYTF
>many|TRBJ1-4|TRBV7-8|.|15
TGTGCCAGCAGCTTGGGCTCAGGCACTAATGAAAAACTGTTTTTT
CASSLGSGTNEKLFF
>many|TRBJ1-1|TRBV5-1|.|15
TGCGCCAGCACAACCACTCCGGGACAACTAGCTAGCACTTTCTTT
CASTTTPGQLASTFF
>few|TRBJ1-1|TRBV18|TRBD1|14
TGTGCCAGCTCACCCTATAATCAGGGGGCTGAAGCTTTCTTT
CASSPYNQGAEAFF
>many|TRBJ2-7|TRBV20-1|.|10
TGCAGTGCTGGGGTCCAGGAGCAGTACTTC
CSAGVQEQYF
>many|TRBJ2-2|TRBV5-1|.|16
TGCGCCAGCAGCTTGCGCTTAGGCGATCAGGCCGGGGAGCTGTTTTTT
CASSLRLGDQAGELFF
>many|TRBJ1-4|TRBV6-5|.|14
TGTGCCAGCTCGTTAGTTCGACAGGATGAAAAACTGTTTTTT
CASSLVRQDEKLFF
>many|TRBJ2-2|TRBV4-1|.|13
TGCGCCAGCAGGACAGAGGGGACCGGGGAGCTGTTTTTT
CASRTEGTGELFF
>many|TRBJ1-6|TRBV27|.|15
TGTGCCAGCAGTCCGTACAGGGACGGCCCTTCACCCCTCCACTTT
CASSPYRDGPSPLHF
>many|TRBJ2-1|TRBV5-1|.|15
TGCGCCAGCAGCTTCAGGACAGCCTCCTACAATGAGCAGTTCTTC
CASSFRTASYNEQFF
>many|TRBJ2-5|TRBV5-1|TRBD1|16
TGCGCCAGCACCTCGTCCGGGACAGGGGGCGCGGAGACCCAGTACTTC
CASTSSGTGGAETQYF
>few|TRBJ2-1|TRBV6-6|TRBD2|15
TGTGCCAGCAGTTACGAAGCGGGAGCCTACAATGAGCAGTTCTTC
CASSYEAGAYNEQFF
>many|TRBJ1-2|TRBV7-9|TRBD1|17
TGTGCCAGCAGCTCCCGCCCGGCGGGGCAGGGGGTCTATGGCTACACCTTC
CASSSRPAGQGVYGYTF
>many|TRBJ2-2|TRBV20-1|.|16
TGCAGTGCTAGAGAGAATCTAGCGTTAAACACCGGGGAGCTGTTTTTT
CSARENLALNTGELFF
>many|TRBJ2-1|TRBV7-8|.|16
TGTGCCAGCAGCTTAGGATTTCGGCAGCCTTACAATGAGCAGTTCTTC
CASSLGFRQPYNEQFF
>many|TRBJ1-1|TRBV27|TRBD1|15
TGTGCCACCCCCGGGACAGGGGAGTGGGTCACTGAAGCTTTCTTT
CATPGTGEWVTEAFF
>many|TRBJ2-4|TRBV27|.|15
TGTGCCAGCAGTTTATCCGGACGGTACAAAAACATTCAGTACTTC
CASSLSGRYKNIQYF
>many|TRBJ2-7|TRBV5-1|TRBD1|15
TGCGCCAGCACACGAGGACAGGGCCTTACCTACGAGCAGTACTTC
CASTRGQGLTYEQYF
>many|TRBJ1-5|TRBV12-3/TRBV12-4|TRBD1|14
TGTGCCAGCAAACTGGACAGGGGGCCTCAGCCCCAGCATTTT
CASKLDRGPQPQHF
>medium-sized|TRBJ1-2|TRBV12-3/TRBV12-4|.|12
TGTGCCAGCAGTCCCAGTGGGGTTGGCTACACCTTC
CASSPSGVGYTF
>many|TRBJ2-2|TRBV7-9|.|15
TGTGCCAGCAGCCCCCTTGGGGGGGCCTACGGGGAGCTGTTTTTT
CASSPLGGAYGELFF
>many|TRBJ1-6|TRBV6-6|TRBD1|15
TGTGCCAGCAGGGCTCAGGGGGTGCATAATTCACCCCTCCACTTT
CASRAQGVHNSPLHF
>many|TRBJ1-5|TRBV12-3/TRBV12-4|.|13
TGTGCCAGCAGTAAGGGATCCAATCAGCCCCAGCATTTT
CASSKGSNQPQHF
>many|TRBJ2-3|TRBV29-1|TRBD1|14
TGCAGCGGTGAACAGGGGATTGGCACAGATACGCAGTATTTT
CSGEQGIGTDTQYF
>many|TRBJ1-5|TRBV6-5|.|14
TGTGCCAGCAGTCCCGGTCGGGGTGATCAGCCCCAGCATTTT
CASSPGRGDQPQHF
>many|TRBJ2-7|TRBV5-1|.|13
TGCGCCAGCAGCTTGGATTGGGGGCTCGAGCAGTACTTC
CASSLDWGLEQYF
>many|TRBJ2-7|TRBV29-1|.|13
TGCAGCGTTCTATCCCCTGTCTCCTACGAGCAGTACTTC
CSVLSPVSYEQYF
>many|TRBJ2-5|TRBV7-2|.|16
TGTGCCAGCAGCCCGCCCCTCCAGTCGGGTAAAGAGACCCAGTACTTC
CASSPPLQSGKETQYF
>many|TRBJ2-2|TRBV29-1|TRBD2|16
TGCAGCGTTGAAGATCGGGATAGCGGGAGGCCCGGGGAGCTGTTTTTT
CSVEDRDSGRPGELFF
>many|TRBJ2-1|TRBV2|TRBD2|13
TGTGCCAGCAACGAGCGGGAGTTAGCCGAGCAGTTCTTC
CASNERELAEQFF
>many|TRBJ2-5|TRBV5-1|.|14
TGCGCCAGCAGCACCGGGACCTCCCGAGAGACCCAGTACTTC
CASSTGTSRETQYF
>many|TRBJ1-2|TRBV6-1|.|11
TGTGCCAGCCTAGATATCTATGGCTACACCTTC
CASLDIYGYTF
>many|TRBJ2-2|TRBV3-1|TRBD2|15
TGTGCCAGCAGCCTCGGACTAGAAAACACCGGGGAGCTGTTTTTT
CASSLGLENTGELFF
>many|TRBJ2-7|TRBV15|.|14
TGTGCCACCAGCAGCACCTTCCTATCGGCCGAGCAGTACTTC
CATSSTFLSAEQYF
>many|TRBJ2-3|TRBV7-2|TRBD1|16
TGTGCCAGCAGCTTCATAGGACAGGGTAGCACAGATACGCAGTATTTT
CASSFIGQGSTDTQYF
>many|TRBJ1-4|TRBV4-1|.|15
TGCGCCAGCAGCCTTAGCCCAGCAACTAATGAAAAACTGTTTTTT
CASSLSPATNEKLFF
>many|TRBJ2-3|TRBV5-1|TRBD2|14
TGCGCCAGCCGAGCGGGAGGGCCCACAGATACGCAGTATTTT
CASRAGGPTDTQYF
>many|TRBJ2-7|TRBV7-2|.|12
TGTGCCAGCAGCTCTGCGTTCCTCGAGCAGTACTTC
CASSSAFLEQYF
>.|TRBJ2-1|TRBV20-1|.|17
TGCAGTGCTAGAGATGAGGGGACTACAGGGAGGCCGGGTGAGCAGTTCTTC
CSARDEGTTGRPGEQFF
>many|TRBJ1-3|TRBV11-2|.|14
TGTGCCAGCAGCGTGACCCCCTCTGGAAACACCATATATTTT
CASSVTPSGNTIYF
>many|TRBJ2-5|TRBV10-3|TRBD1|14
TGTGCCATCAGCGAACCCGGGACAGAAGAGACCCAGTACTTC
CAISEPGTEETQYF